The 17 T cell receptor beta chains listed next were all sequenced from one sample in a study of cytomegalovirus exposure and HLA in healthy donors. A multiplex PCR was run with 60 Vbeta primers and 13 Jbeta primers. Method: immunoSEQ multiplex PCR; TCRdb's copy keeps in-frame clones and lacks some. This table has 120,000 to 150,000 clones, about 80% appearing once. Sequenced: PBMCs. The receptors originated from a male donor in good health and CMV-seronegative.

The chain carries TRBV6-5 and TRBJ1-6; unclear D gene. Trimming cost V 6 bases and J 3 bases, with 3 bases left between them. Germline V gene lookup returns CDR1 MNHEY and CDR2 SVGAGI. The CDR3 totals 12 residues. CDR3 DNA sequence: TGTGCCAGCAGACTCTATAATTCACCCCTCCACTTT. Translated: CASRLYNSPLHF.

The chain links TRBV7-2 to TRBJ1-6, with D unclear. V was pared by 4 bases and J by 8 bases, with 6 bases between. Looked up from germline, CDR1 is SGHTA and CDR2 is FQGNSA. The CDR3 runs to 12 residues. The CDR3 region has the DNA TGTGCCAGCAGCTATCAGGATTCACCCCTCCACTTT. This encodes CASSYQDSPLHF.

The chain couples TRBV5-4 to TRBJ2-2; TRBD1 matches at 9 bases. Germline CDR1 SGHNT, CDR2 YYREEE (reference sequence). The CDR3 totals 13 residues. V was pared by 10 bases and J by 7 bases, with 8 bases of the junction left unmatched. Here the CDR3 reads CAGGTGSVGELFF. CDR3 in DNA: TGTGCCGGTGGGACAGGGTCGGTCGGGGAGCTGTTTTTT.

The rearrangement uses TRBV4-1 and TRBJ2-7; D not certain. The CDR3 has 14 amino acids. Germline assignment: CDR1 MGHRA and CDR2 YSYEKL. V shed 0 bases and J shed 5 bases, with 11 bases lying between them. The CDR3 nucleotides read TGCGCCAGCAGCCAAGATCTCACAAGTAACGAGCAGTACTTC. It is translated as CASSQDLTSNEQYF.

This chain joins TRBV5-4 and TRBJ2-1, with TRBD2 matching over 9 bases. The CDR3 is made up of 16 amino acids. With 0 bases clipped from V and 9 bases from J, the junction kept 10 bases outside the gene matches. CDR1 is SGHNT, CDR2 YYREEE, per germline (reference sequence). CDR3: CASSLEASGDSGEQFF. CDR3 bases: TGTGCCAGCAGCTTGGAGGCTAGCGGGGATTCCGGTGAGCAGTTCTTC.

The chain has TRBV30 and TRBJ2-7, with TRBD2 matching over 13 bases. With 0 bases clipped from V and 4 bases from J, the junction kept 0 bases outside the gene matches. CDR1 and CDR2 (germline): GTSNPN, SVGIG (reference sequence). This CDR3 is built from 14 residues. For the CDR3, the DNA is TGTGCCTGGAGTGTACTAGCGGGGGGGTACGAGCAGTACTTC. Translated: CAWSVLAGGYEQYF.

This clone was recorded once. The rearrangement links TRBV28 to TRBJ2-1; D is perhaps TRBD1 (6 bases). The germline V and J ends were trimmed by 3 bases and 6 bases, with 21 bases remaining between them. From germline, CDR1 is MDHEN and CDR2 SYDVKM. The length of the CDR3 is 17 residues. The CDR3 DNA sequence: TGTGCCAGCAGTTTTTCTCCTGACAGGATTCGGTCCAATGAGCAGTTCTTC. Its protein is CASSFSPDRIRSNEQFF.

This sequence joins TRBV7-2 and TRBJ1-2, with TRBD1 identical over 7 bases. From germline, CDR1 is SGHTA and CDR2 FQGNSA. This CDR3 is built from 13 residues. The V segment lost 5 bases and the J segment 10 bases; nucleotides outside the gene matches: 10. The DNA for the CDR3 is TGTGCCAGCAGCCTCTCCAGGGGGTTAGACTACACCTTC. As protein: CASSLSRGLDYTF.

Comments on this clone: Other DNA sequences of this sample code for an identical CDR3. The rearrangement joins TRBV18 to TRBJ1-1; D gene unclear. CDR3 size: 14 residues. The ends were cut back, 6 bases at V and 0 bases at J, with 11 bases in the middle. The germline gives CDR1 KGHSH, CDR2 LQKENI. DNA for the CDR3: TGTGCCAGCTCCCACAGCTCCATGAACACTGAAGCTTTCTTT. This codes for CASSHSSMNTEAFF.

This chain joins TRBV4-3 and TRBJ2-3, with 9 bases matching TRBD2. Trimming took 3 bases from V and 2 from J; bases not matched to a gene: 6. In germline, CDR1 is LGHNA, CDR2 YSLEER. This CDR3 has 16 residues. The CDR3 sequence: CASSQASSGVTDTQYF. DNA for the CDR3: TGCGCCAGCAGCCAGGCCTCTAGCGGGGTCACAGATACGCAGTATTTT.

In nucleotides, the CDR3 is TGTGCCAGCAGCGGGGGGGGCAGGGGCACAGATACGCAGTATTTT. Encoded protein: CASSGGGRGTDTQYF. The chain employs TRBV9 and TRBJ2-3; maybe TRBD2 (7 bases). Germline CDR1 is SGDLS and CDR2 is YYNGEE. The CDR3 spans 15 residues. Trimming cost V 3 bases and J 1 base, with 12 bases left between them.

The chain carries TRBV7-2 and TRBJ1-5, with TRBD1 matching 10 bases. The V segment lost 5 bases and the J segment 6 bases; nucleotides outside the gene matches: 7. Germline V lookup: CDR1 SGHTA, CDR2 FQGNSA. CDR3 size: 15 residues. The CDR3 protein is CASSPGDRGGQPQHF. The CDR3, as DNA: TGTGCCAGCAGCCCCGGGGACAGGGGTGGTCAGCCCCAGCATTTT.

This clone was picked up one time. The V gene is TRBV9, the J gene TRBJ1-4; unclear D gene. Per germline, CDR1 SGDLS and CDR2 YYNGEE. Trimming left V 1 base short and J 5 bases short, with 12 bases between. The CDR3 is 15 residues long. The CDR3 protein is CASSVRTGGNEKLFF. In DNA, the CDR3 is TGTGCCAGCAGCGTAAGGACCGGCGGGAATGAAAAACTGTTTTTT.

The chain has TRBV10-3 and TRBJ1-2; 7 bases align to TRBD1. The CDR3 has 19 residues. Germline V gives CDR1 ENHRY, CDR2 SYGVKD. The J segment lost 0 bases and the V segment lost 4 bases, leaving 17 bases of the junction unmatched. The CDR3 region has the DNA TGTGCCATCAGTGCCCACAGTGGACAGGCGGATGGTTCTAACTATGGCTACACCTTC. Protein product: CAISAHSGQADGSNYGYTF.

This chain joins TRBV6-5 and TRBJ2-7; perhaps TRBD2 as D (6 bases). The V gene's germline CDR1 is MNHEY and CDR2 SVGAGI. The CDR3 extends over 14 amino acids. V lost 4 bases to trimming and J lost 2 bases, with 12 bases between them. The CDR3 nucleotides are TGTGCCAGCAGTTCCCCGGGGAGGACCTACGAGCAGTACTTC. This encodes CASSSPGRTYEQYF.

V is TRBV6-5 and J is TRBJ1-2, with 9 nucleotides matching TRBD1. Germline-derived CDR1 and CDR2 are MNHEY and SVGAGI. The CDR3 runs to 16 residues. Trimming cost V 2 bases and J 1 base; bases outside gene matches: 5. CDR3 sequence reads: CASSYGDRGVNYGYTF. The CDR3 coding sequence is TGTGCCAGCAGTTACGGCGACAGGGGGGTTAACTATGGCTACACCTTC.

This clone was recorded only once. The rearrangement joins TRBV19 to TRBJ2-2, with TRBD1 identical over 7 bases. Germline V gene data show CDR1 as LNHDA and CDR2 as SQIVND (reference sequence). This CDR3 has 16 amino acids. J gave up 5 bases and V 4 bases, and 10 bases lay outside the gene matches. The CDR3 is CASSTYQTDRTGELFF. The CDR3, as DNA: TGTGCCAGTAGTACCTACCAAACGGACAGGACCGGGGAGCTGTTTTTT.